This TCR beta chain was observed in a study of graft-versus-host responses after intestinal transplantation. The CDR3 is 14 residues long. Germline loops: CDR1 MGHDK, CDR2 SYGVNS. V gave up 5 bases and J gave up 0 bases, with 9 bases separating them. Libraries were prepared by immunoSEQ multiplex PCR; TCRdb keeps only in-frame clonotypes and omits some of them. The sample shows some 64,000 clones, 90% to 95% of them seen only once. This clone appeared once. The antigen is undetermined. This sample comprised unstimulated CD8+ T cells sorted from spleen or lymph node cells, obtained before transplant. The chain joins TRBV25-1 to TRBJ2-3; the D is unclear. The origin of this receptor is a human donor who was the organ donor for an intestinal transplant. The CDR3 here is CASSPPGSTDTQYF. In DNA form, the CDR3 reads TGTGCCAGCAGTCCCCCCGGGAGCACAGATACGCAGTATTTT.